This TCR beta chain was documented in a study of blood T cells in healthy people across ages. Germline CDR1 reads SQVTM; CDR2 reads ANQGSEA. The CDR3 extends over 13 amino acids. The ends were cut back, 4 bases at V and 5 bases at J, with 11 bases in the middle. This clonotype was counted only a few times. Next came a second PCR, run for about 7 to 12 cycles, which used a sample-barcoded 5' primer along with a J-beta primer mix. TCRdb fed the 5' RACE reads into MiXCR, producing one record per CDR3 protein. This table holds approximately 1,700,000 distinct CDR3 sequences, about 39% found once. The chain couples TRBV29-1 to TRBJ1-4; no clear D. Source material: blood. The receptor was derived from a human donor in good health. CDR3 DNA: TGCAGCGTTGTTACGGCAGAAAATGAAAAACTGTTTTTT. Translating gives CSVVTAENEKLFF.